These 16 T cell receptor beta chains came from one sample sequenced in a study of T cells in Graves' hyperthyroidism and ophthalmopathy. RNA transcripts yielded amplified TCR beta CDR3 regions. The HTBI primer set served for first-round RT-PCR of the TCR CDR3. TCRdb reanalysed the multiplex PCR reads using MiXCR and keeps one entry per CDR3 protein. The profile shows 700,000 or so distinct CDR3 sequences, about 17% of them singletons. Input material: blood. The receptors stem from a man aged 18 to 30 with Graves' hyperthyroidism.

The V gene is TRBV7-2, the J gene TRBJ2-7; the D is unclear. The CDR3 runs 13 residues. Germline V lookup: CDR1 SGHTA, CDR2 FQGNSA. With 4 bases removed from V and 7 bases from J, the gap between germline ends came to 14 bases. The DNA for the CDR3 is TGTGCCAGCAGCTCCTTGGACCGGGCGGAGCAGTACTTC. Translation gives CASSSLDRAEQYF.

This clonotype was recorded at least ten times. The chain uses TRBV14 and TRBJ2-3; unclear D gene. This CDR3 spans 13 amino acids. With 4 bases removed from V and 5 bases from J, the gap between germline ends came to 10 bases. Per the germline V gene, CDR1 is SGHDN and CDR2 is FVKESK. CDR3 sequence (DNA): TGTGCCAGCAGCCGTAGACTCCAAGATACGCAGTATTTT. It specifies CASSRRLQDTQYF.

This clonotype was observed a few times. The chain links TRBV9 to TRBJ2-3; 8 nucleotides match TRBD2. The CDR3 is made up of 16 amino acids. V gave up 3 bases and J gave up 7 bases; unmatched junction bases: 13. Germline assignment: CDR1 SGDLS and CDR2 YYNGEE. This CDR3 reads CASSDRRTGGTNTQYF. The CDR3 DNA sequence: TGTGCCAGCAGCGACCGACGGACGGGGGGGACGAATACGCAGTATTTT.

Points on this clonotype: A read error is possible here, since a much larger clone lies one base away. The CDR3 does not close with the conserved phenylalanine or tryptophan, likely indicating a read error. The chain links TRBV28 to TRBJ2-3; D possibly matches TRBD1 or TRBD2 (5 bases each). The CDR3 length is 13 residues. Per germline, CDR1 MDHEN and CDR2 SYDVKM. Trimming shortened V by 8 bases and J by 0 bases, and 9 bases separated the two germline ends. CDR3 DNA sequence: TGTGCCAGCCTTCGGGACAGCACAGATACGCAGTATCTT. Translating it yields CASLRDSTDTQYL.

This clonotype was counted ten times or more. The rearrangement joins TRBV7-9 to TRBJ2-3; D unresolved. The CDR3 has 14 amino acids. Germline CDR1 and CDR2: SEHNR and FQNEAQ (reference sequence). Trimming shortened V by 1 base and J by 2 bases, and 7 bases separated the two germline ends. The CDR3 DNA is TGTGCCAGCAGCTTAGAGCCTCCCACAGATACGCAGTATTTT. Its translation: CASSLEPPTDTQYF.

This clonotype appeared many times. CDR3 region: CASSKPVGDNYNSPLHF. For the CDR3, the DNA is TGTGCCAGCAGTAAACCCGTAGGGGACAACTATAATTCACCCCTCCACTTT. The rearrangement joins TRBV28 to TRBJ1-6, with D possibly being TRBD1 (6 bases). Trimming cost V 5 bases and J 3 bases, with 17 bases left between them. The length of the CDR3 is 17 residues. Germline lookup yields CDR1 MDHEN and CDR2 SYDVKM.

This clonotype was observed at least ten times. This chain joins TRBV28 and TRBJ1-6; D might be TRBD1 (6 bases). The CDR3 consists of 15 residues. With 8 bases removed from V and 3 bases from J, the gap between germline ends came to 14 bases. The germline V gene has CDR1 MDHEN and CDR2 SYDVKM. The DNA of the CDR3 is TGTGCCAGCCAATTGAGGGGGAACTATAATTCACCCCTCCACTTT. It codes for CASQLRGNYNSPLHF. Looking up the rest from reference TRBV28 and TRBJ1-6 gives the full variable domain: DVKVTQSSRYLVKRTGEKVFLECVQDMDHENMFWYRQDPGLGLRLIYFSYDVKMKEKGDIPEGYSVSREKKERFSLILESASTNQTSMYLCASQLRGNYNSPLHFGNGTRLTVT.

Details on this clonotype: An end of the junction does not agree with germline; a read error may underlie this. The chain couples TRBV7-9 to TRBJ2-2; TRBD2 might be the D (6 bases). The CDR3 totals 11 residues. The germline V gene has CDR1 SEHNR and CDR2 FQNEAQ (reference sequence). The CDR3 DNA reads TGTGCCAGCCACGGGACCGGGGGGCTGTTTTTT. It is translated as CASHGTGGLFF.

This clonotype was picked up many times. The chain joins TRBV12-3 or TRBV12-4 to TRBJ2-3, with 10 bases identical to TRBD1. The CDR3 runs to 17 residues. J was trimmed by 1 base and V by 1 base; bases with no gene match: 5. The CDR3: CASSLVTGGGGTDTQYF. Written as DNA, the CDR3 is TGTGCCAGCAGTTTAGTGACAGGGGGCGGGGGCACAGATACGCAGTATTTT.

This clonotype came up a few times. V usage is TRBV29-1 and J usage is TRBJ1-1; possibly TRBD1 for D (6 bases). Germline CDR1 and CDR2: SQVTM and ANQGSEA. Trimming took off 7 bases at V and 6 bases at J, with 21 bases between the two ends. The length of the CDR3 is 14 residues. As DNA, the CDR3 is TGCAGCGCGACGGGGGCAGGGGACACCGCTGAAGCTTTCTTT. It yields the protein CSATGAGDTAEAFF.

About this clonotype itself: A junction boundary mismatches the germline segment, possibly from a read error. CDR3 sequence reads: CASSRTGTSGRRTGTQYF. The CDR3 DNA is TGTGCCAGCAGCCGGACCGGGACTAGCGGGAGGCGGACAGGTACGCAGTATTTT. The chain employs TRBV7-8 and TRBJ2-3; 15 positions match TRBD2. The germline CDR1 and CDR2 sequences are SGHVS and FQNEAQ. The CDR3 consists of 18 residues. Based on the CDR3 plus reference TRBV7-8 and TRBJ2-3, the full variable domain is GAGVSQSPRYKVAKRGQDVALRCDPISGHVSLFWYQQALGQGPEFLTYFQNEAQLDKSGLPSDRFFAERPEGSVSTLKIQRTQQEDSAVYLCASSRTGTSGRRTGTQYFGPGTRLTVL.

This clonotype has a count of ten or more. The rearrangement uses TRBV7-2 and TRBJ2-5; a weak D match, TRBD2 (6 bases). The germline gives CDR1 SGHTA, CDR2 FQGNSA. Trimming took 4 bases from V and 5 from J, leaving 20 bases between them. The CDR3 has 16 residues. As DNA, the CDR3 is TGTGCCAGCAGCTCTCTAGCGCCCGGACGCAGGGAGACCCAGTACTTC. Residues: CASSSLAPGRRETQYF.

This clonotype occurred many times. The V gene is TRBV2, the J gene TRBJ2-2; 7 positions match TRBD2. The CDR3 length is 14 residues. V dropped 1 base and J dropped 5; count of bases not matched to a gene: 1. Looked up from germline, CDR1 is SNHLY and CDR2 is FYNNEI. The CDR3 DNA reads TGTGCCAGCAGTGAAGGGGGAGGGACCGGGGAGCTGTTTTTT. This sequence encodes CASSEGGGTGELFF.

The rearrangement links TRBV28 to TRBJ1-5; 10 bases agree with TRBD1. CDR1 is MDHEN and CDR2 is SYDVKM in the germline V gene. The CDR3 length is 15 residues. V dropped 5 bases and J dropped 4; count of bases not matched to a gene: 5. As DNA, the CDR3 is TGTGCCAGCAGTCGGGACAGGGGAGTTAATCAGCCCCAGCATTTT. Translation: CASSRDRGVNQPQHF.

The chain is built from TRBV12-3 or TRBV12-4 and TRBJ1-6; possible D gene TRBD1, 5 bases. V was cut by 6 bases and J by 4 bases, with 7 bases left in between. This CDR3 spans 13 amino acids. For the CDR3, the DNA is TGTGCCAGCAGCCGGGGGTATAATTCACCCCTCCACTTT. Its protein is CASSRGYNSPLHF.

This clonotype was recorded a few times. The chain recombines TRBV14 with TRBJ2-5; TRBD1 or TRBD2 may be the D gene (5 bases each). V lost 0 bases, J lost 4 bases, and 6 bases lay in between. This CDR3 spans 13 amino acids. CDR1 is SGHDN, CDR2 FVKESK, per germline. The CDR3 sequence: CASSQDGGETQYF. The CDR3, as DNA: TGTGCCAGCAGCCAAGATGGGGGAGAGACCCAGTACTTC.